This T cell receptor beta chain was sequenced for a study of T cell responses to AZD1222 COVID-19 vaccine. General observations from the study: Spike regions recognized by vaccine-associated CD4 TCRs spanned the protein, led by 160-218 and 743-854. Regions left unmutated in variants are reportedly the target of nearly half of spike-specific TCRs. Donors were largely white British and mainly female; clonal diversity was possibly underestimated.

The study pooled second doses at about 4 or about 12 weeks. About this clone: The antigen is undetermined.

Sequencing was performed with immunoSEQ multiplex PCR; in TCRdb, only in-frame clones are kept and a portion is missing. The sample lists approximately 100,000 clones, around 87% occurring once. Germline CDR1 is MDHEN and CDR2 is SYDVKM. V shed 10 bases and J 4 bases; nucleotides not matched to a gene: 5. CDR3 size: 12 residues. Sequencing was performed on peripheral blood, taken 28 days after the second AZD1222 dose. The chain recombines TRBV28 with TRBJ1-1; 8 bases fit TRBD1. The TCR was taken from an adult who received the AZD1222 COVID-19 vaccine. The CDR3 bases are TGTGCCATCACAGGGGGAGGCACTGAAGCTTTCTTT. It translates to CAITGGGTEAFF.